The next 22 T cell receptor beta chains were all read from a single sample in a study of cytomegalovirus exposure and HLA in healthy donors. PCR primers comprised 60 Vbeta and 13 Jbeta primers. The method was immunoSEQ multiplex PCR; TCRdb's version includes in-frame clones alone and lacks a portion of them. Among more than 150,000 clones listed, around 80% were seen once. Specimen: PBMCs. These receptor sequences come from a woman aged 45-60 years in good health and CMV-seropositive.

In nucleotides, the CDR3 is TGTGCCAGCAGTATCCTAGCGGGAGGCCACGAGCAGTACTTC. Amino acids: CASSILAGGHEQYF. This chain links TRBV6-5 with TRBJ2-7, with 11 positions matching TRBD2. Germline-derived CDR1 and CDR2 are MNHEY and SVGAGI. The CDR3 contains 14 residues. V shed 5 bases and J 5 bases; nucleotides not matched to a gene: 5.

CDR3 nucleotide sequence: TGTGCCAGCAGTTTCCGGGAGGGGAATCAGCCCCAGCATTTT. Its protein is CASSFREGNQPQHF. The V and J genes are TRBV7-2 and TRBJ1-5, with D possibly TRBD1 on 5 matching bases. CDR1 is SGHTA, CDR2 FQGNSA, per germline. V was cut by 6 bases and J by 4 bases, with 13 bases left in between. This CDR3 has 14 amino acids.

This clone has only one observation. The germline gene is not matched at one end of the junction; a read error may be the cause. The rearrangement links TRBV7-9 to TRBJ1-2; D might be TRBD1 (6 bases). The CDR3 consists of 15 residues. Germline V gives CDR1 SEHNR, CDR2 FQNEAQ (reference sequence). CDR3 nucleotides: TGTTCCAGCAGCCCAAGACAGGTTTCTGGGTATGGCTACACCTTC. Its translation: CSSSPRQVSGYGYTF. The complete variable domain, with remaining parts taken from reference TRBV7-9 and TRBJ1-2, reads DTGVSQNPRHKITKRGQNVTFRCDPISEHNRLYWYRQTLGQGPEFLTYFQNEAQLEKSRLLSDRFSAERPKGSFSTLEIQRTEQGDSAMYLCSSSPRQVSGYGYTFGSGTRLTVV.

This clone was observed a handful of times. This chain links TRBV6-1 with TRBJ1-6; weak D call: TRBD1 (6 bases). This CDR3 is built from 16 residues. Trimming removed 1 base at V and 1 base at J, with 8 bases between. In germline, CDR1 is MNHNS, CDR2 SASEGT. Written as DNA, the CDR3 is TGTGCCAGCAGTGAAGACAGGGAATCCTATAATTCACCCCTCCACTTT. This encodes CASSEDRESYNSPLHF.

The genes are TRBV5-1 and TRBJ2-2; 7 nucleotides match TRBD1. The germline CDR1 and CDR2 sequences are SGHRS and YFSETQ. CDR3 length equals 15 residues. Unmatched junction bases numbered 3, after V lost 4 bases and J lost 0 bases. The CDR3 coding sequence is TGCGCCAGCAGCCCCGGGACAGCGAACACCGGGGAGCTGTTTTTT. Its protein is CASSPGTANTGELFF. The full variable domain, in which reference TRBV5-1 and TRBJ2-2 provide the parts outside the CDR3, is KAGVTQTPRYLIKTRGQQVTLSCSPISGHRSVSWYQQTPGQGLQFLFEYFSETQRNKGNFPGRFSGRQFSNSRSEMNVSTLELGDSALYLCASSPGTANTGELFFGEGSRLTVL.

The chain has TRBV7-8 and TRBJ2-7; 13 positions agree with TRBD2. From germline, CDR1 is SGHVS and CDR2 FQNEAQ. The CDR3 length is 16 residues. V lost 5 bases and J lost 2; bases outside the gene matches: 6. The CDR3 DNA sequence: TGTGCCAGCAGCGGCCGGACTAGCGGGGGTCCCTACGAGCAGTACTTC. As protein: CASSGRTSGGPYEQYF.

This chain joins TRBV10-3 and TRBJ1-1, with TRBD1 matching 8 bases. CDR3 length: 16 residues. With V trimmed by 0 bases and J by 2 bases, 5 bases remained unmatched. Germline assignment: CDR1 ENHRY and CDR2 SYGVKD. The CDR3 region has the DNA TGTGCCATCAGTGAGTCCCTGGGACAGGCTAACACTGAAGCTTTCTTT. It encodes CAISESLGQANTEAFF.

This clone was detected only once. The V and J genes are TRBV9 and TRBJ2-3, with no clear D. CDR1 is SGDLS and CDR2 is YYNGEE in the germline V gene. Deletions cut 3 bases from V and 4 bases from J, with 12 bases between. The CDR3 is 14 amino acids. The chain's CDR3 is CASSGQYFSDTQYF. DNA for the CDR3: TGTGCCAGCAGCGGTCAGTATTTTTCAGATACGCAGTATTTT.

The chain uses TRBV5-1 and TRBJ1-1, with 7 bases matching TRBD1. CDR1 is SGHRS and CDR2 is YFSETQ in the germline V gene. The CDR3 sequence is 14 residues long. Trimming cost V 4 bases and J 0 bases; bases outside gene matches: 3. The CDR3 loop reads CASSRDSVNTEAFF. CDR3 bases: TGCGCCAGCAGCCGGGACAGCGTGAACACTGAAGCTTTCTTT.

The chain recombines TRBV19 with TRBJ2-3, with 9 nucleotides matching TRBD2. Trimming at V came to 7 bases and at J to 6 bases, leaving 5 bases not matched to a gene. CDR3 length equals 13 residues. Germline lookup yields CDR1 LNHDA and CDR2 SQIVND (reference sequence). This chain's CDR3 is CASKGSGSDTQYF. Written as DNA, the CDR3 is TGTGCCAGTAAGGGTAGCGGGAGCGATACGCAGTATTTT.

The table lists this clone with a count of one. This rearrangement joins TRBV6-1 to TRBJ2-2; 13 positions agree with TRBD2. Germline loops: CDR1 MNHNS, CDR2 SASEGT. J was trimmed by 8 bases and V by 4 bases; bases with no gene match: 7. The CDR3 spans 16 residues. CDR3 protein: CASSGGLAGVHGELFF. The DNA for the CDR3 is TGTGCCAGCAGTGGCGGACTAGCGGGGGTCCATGGGGAGCTGTTTTTT.

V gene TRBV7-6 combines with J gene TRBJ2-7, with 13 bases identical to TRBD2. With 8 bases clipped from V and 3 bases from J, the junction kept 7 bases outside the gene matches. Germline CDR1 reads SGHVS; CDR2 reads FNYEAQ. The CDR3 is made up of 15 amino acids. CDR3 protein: CASSDGTSGNYEQYF. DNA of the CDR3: TGTGCCAGCTCTGACGGGACTAGCGGGAACTACGAGCAGTACTTC.

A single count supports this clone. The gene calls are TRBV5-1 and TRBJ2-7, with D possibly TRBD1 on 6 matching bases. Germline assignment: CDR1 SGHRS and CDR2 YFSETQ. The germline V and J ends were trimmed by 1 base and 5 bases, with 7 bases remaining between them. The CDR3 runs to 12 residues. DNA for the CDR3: TGCGCCAGCAGCTTGAACAGGGACGAGCAGTACTTC. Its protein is CASSLNRDEQYF.

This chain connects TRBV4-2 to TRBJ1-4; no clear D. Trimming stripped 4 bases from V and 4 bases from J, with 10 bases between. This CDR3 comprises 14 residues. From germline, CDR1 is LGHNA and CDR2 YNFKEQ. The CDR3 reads CASSRDLLNEKLFF. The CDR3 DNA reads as TGTGCCAGCAGCCGCGATCTGCTTAATGAAAAACTGTTTTTT.

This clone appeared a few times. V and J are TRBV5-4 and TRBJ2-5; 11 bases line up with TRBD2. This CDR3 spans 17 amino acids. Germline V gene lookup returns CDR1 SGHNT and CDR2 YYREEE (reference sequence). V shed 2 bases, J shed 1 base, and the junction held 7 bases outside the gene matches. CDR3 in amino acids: CASSFGPGLAAQETQYF. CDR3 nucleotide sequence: TGTGCCAGCAGCTTTGGGCCGGGACTAGCGGCCCAAGAGACCCAGTACTTC.

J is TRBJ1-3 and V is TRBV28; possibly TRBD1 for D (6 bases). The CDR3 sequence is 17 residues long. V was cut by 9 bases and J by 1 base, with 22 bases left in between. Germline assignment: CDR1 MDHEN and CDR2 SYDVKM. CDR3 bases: TGTGCCAGTAAGCAGGGGTTGGGGAGAGAGTCTGGAAACACCATATATTTT. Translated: CASKQGLGRESGNTIYF.

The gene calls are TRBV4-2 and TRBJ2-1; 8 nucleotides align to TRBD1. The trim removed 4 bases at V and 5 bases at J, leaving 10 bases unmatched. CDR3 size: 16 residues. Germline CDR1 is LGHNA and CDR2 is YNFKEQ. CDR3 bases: TGTGCCAGCAGCCTATCGGACAGGGTCGGGCACAATGAGCAGTTCTTC. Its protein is CASSLSDRVGHNEQFF.

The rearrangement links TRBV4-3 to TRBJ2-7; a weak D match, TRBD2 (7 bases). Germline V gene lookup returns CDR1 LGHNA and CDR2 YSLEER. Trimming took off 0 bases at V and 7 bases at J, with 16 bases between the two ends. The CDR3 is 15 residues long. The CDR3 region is CASSQEPGGGGEQYF. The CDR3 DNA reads TGCGCCAGCAGCCAAGAACCGGGGGGAGGGGGGGAGCAGTACTTC.

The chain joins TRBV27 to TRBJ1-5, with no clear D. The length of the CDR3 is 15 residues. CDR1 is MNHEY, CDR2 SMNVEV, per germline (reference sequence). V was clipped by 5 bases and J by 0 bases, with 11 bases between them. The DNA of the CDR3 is TGTGCCAGCAGTCCCTATGGTAATAGCAATCAGCCCCAGCATTTT. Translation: CASSPYGNSNQPQHF.

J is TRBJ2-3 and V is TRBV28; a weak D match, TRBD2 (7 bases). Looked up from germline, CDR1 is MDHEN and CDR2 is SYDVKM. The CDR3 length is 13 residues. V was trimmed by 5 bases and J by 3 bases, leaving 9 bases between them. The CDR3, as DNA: TGTGCCAGCAGTAGGGGGGGGACAGATACGCAGTATTTT. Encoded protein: CASSRGGTDTQYF.

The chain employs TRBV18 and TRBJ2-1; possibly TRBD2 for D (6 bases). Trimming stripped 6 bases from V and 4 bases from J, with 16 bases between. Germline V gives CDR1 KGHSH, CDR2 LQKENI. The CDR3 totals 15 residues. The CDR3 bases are TGTGCCAGCTCTCCCCGGGGACTCTCTTACAATGAGCAGTTCTTC. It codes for CASSPRGLSYNEQFF. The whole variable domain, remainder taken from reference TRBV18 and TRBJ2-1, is NAGVMQNPRHLVRRRGQEARLRCSPMKGHSHVYWYRQLPEEGLKFMVYLQKENIIDESGMPKERFSAEFPKEGPSILRIQQVVRGDSAAYFCASSPRGLSYNEQFFGPGTRLTVL.

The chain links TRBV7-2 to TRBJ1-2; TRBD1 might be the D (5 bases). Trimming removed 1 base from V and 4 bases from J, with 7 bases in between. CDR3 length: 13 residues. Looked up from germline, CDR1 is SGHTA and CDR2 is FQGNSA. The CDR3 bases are TGTGCCAGCAGCTTAGGGCAGGGCTATGGCTACACCTTC. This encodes CASSLGQGYGYTF.